This entry lists 12 T cell receptor beta chains sequenced from one sample in a study of blood T cells in healthy people across ages. The authors ran a second PCR of roughly 6 to 12 cycles using a sample-barcoded 5' primer and a J-beta primer mix. TCRdb re-derived calls from the 5' RACE reads in MiXCR, one entry per CDR3 protein. The sample lists hundreds of thousands of distinct CDR3 sequences; around half were seen once. The sequencing sample was made of blood. These receptors all come from a woman aged 55-75 years in good health.

This clonotype was observed at least ten times. V usage is TRBV18 and J usage is TRBJ1-6, with a tentative D call TRBD1 (5 bases). The V and J ends lost 4 bases and 8 bases respectively, with 12 bases between them. CDR1 is KGHSH, CDR2 LQKENI, per germline. The CDR3 totals 14 residues. The chain's CDR3 is CASSRPQAYSPLHF. The CDR3 DNA follows: TGTGCCAGCTCACGCCCACAGGCGTATTCACCCCTCCACTTT. The whole variable domain, filled in from reference TRBV18 and TRBJ1-6, reads NAGVMQNPRHLVRRRGQEARLRCSPMKGHSHVYWYRQLPEEGLKFMVYLQKENIIDESGMPKERFSAEFPKEGPSILRIQQVVRGDSAAYFCASSRPQAYSPLHFGNGTRLTVT.

This clonotype was seen more than once but under ten times. The CDR3 region is CASSPGTDGSPLHF. The CDR3 DNA follows: TGTGCCAGCAGCCCGGGGACTGACGGTTCACCCCTCCACTTT. The rearrangement links TRBV7-2 to TRBJ1-6, with a tentative D call TRBD1 (5 bases). The CDR3 loop spans 14 amino acids. Germline-derived CDR1 and CDR2 are SGHTA and FQGNSA. Trimming left V 5 bases short and J 9 bases short, with 14 bases between.

The V call is TRBV6-5, the J call TRBJ2-1; D is possibly TRBD1 or TRBD2 (5 bases each). Trimming took off 5 bases at V and 10 bases at J, with 15 bases between the two ends. Germline-derived CDR1 and CDR2 are MNHEY and SVGAGI. The CDR3 has 13 amino acids. The DNA of the CDR3 is TGTGCCAGCAGTGTGGGACGGGTGGGAGAGCAGTTCTTC. Encoded protein: CASSVGRVGEQFF.

The chain employs TRBV18 and TRBJ2-7, with D possibly being TRBD1 or TRBD2 (5 bases each). V gave up 3 bases and J gave up 2 bases, with 17 bases separating them. Germline V gene data show CDR1 as KGHSH and CDR2 as LQKENI. The CDR3 loop spans 16 amino acids. CDR3 sequence: CASSPEGLRGTYEQYF. CDR3 DNA sequence: TGTGCCAGCTCACCCGAGGGTTTAAGGGGAACCTACGAGCAGTACTTC.

V gene TRBV7-2 combines with J gene TRBJ2-1; the D gene could be TRBD1 or TRBD2 (7 bases each). Germline assignment: CDR1 SGHTA and CDR2 FQGNSA. V lost 4 bases, J lost 7 bases, and 17 bases lay in between. The CDR3 has 15 residues. CDR3 bases: TGTGCCAGCAGCTGGGCAGGGGGGGGGGAGAATGAGCAGTTCTTC. Protein sequence: CASSWAGGGENEQFF.

About this clonotype itself: One end of the junction fails to match germline, which may point to a read error. The chain uses TRBV9 and TRBJ1-1; D not certain. Germline loops: CDR1 SGDLS, CDR2 YYNGEE. The CDR3 runs 14 residues. CDR3 DNA sequence: TGCGCCAGCAGCGTAGATCCCCAGAACACTGAAGCTTTCTTT. Its protein is CASSVDPQNTEAFF.

This clonotype was observed a handful of times. V is TRBV29-1 and J is TRBJ2-7; the D call may be TRBD1 or TRBD2 (5 bases each). Per the germline V gene, CDR1 is SQVTM and CDR2 is ANQGSEA. The germline V and J ends were trimmed by 3 bases and 5 bases, with 11 bases remaining between them. CDR3 length: 12 residues. CDR3: CSVDVGVHEQYF. CDR3 DNA sequence: TGCAGCGTTGACGTGGGGGTCCACGAGCAGTACTTC.

The chain combines TRBV29-1 with TRBJ1-4; D is unresolved. Germline V gene sequence: CDR1 SQVTM, CDR2 ANQGSEA. V lost 4 bases to trimming and J lost 11 bases, with 14 bases between them. This CDR3 comprises 12 residues. The CDR3 reads CSVVDSRGKLFF. The CDR3 bases are TGCAGCGTTGTTGACTCGCGAGGGAAACTGTTTTTT.

This chain joins TRBV2 and TRBJ2-7; TRBD1 is a possible D gene (7 bases). The CDR3 has 13 residues. Germline V gene lookup returns CDR1 SNHLY and CDR2 FYNNEI. Trimming stripped 3 bases from V and 6 bases from J, with 12 bases between. The CDR3 reads CASSERQGGEQYF. The CDR3 nucleotides read TGTGCCAGCAGTGAGCGGCAGGGGGGCGAGCAGTACTTC. Filled out from reference TRBV2 and TRBJ2-7, the complete variable domain reads EPEVTQTPSHQVTQMGQEVILRCVPISNHLYFYWYRQILGQKVEFLVSFYNNEISEKSEIFDDQFSVERPDGSNFTLKIRSTKLEDSAMYFCASSERQGGEQYFGPGTRLTVT.

CDR3 nucleotide sequence: TGTGCCAGCAGCTCTCGGGAAAGGGCAGATACGCAGTATTTT. Translation: CASSSRERADTQYF. The gene calls are TRBV7-8 and TRBJ2-3; maybe TRBD2 (5 bases). The CDR3 length is 14 residues. From germline, CDR1 is SGHVS and CDR2 FQNEAQ. The ends were cut back, 4 bases at V and 4 bases at J, with 12 bases in the middle.

The chain carries TRBV29-1 and TRBJ1-4, with 8 bases aligning to TRBD1. Germline trimming cut 4 bases from V and 8 bases from J; bases unmatched to any gene: 9. Germline CDR1 is SQVTM and CDR2 is ANQGSEA. CDR3 size: 14 residues. The CDR3 region is CSVGHGTGGEKLFF. Here the CDR3 DNA reads TGCAGCGTTGGCCACGGGACAGGAGGAGAAAAACTGTTTTTT.

This clonotype was recorded a few times. This chain joins TRBV6-6 and TRBJ2-5; tentative D call: TRBD2 (6 bases). The CDR3 is 14 residues long. Germline V gene sequence: CDR1 MNHNY, CDR2 SVGAGI (reference sequence). The V end lost 2 bases, the J end lost 3 bases, and 10 bases lay between the germline ends. The CDR3 DNA reads as TGTGCCAGCAGTTACCTACTAGCTGAAGAGACCCAGTACTTC. Protein sequence: CASSYLLAEETQYF.